These 17 T cell receptor beta chains share one sample of origin, sequenced in a study of T-cell reconstitution after alpha-beta-depleted transplantation in children. The TCRbeta library incorporated unique molecular identifiers. TCRdb ran MiXCR on the PCR reads and lists one entry per CDR3 protein. Of hundreds of thousands of distinct CDR3 sequences detected, over 9.5% appear once; the ten largest clones hold around 4%. The sequencing used PBMCs from the stem cell graft donor, collected from the stem cell graft. Source of these receptors: a human donor who donated a stem cell graft to a child with acute myeloid leukemia.

With regard to this clonotype: In this CDR3 the conserved last residue, phenylalanine or tryptophan, is missing, so a read error is likely. The chain carries TRBV7-3 and TRBJ2-1; D gene unclear. The CDR3 loop spans 12 amino acids. From germline, CDR1 is SGHTA and CDR2 FQGTGA. The V end lost 5 bases, the J end lost 3 bases, and 5 bases lay between the germline ends. In DNA form, the CDR3 reads TGTGCCAGCAGCGCCAACTACAATGAGCAGTTCCTC. This translates into CASSANYNEQFL.

This clonotype has a handful of counts. V is TRBV7-2 and J is TRBJ2-3, with 8 nucleotides matching TRBD1. The trim removed 5 bases at V and 6 bases at J, leaving 7 bases unmatched. CDR3 size: 14 residues. The germline V gene encodes CDR1 SGHTA and CDR2 FQGNSA. The DNA of the CDR3 is TGTGCCAGCAGCCCTGACAGGGGTCGCGATACGCAGTATTTT. This encodes CASSPDRGRDTQYF.

V is TRBV10-3 and J is TRBJ2-3; either TRBD1 or TRBD2 may fit D (5 bases each). With 2 bases removed from V and 4 bases from J, the gap between germline ends came to 10 bases. Germline V gene lookup returns CDR1 ENHRY and CDR2 SYGVKD. The CDR3 contains 14 residues. CDR3 protein: CAISEGRDADTQYF. The CDR3, as DNA: TGTGCCATCAGTGAGGGAAGGGACGCAGATACGCAGTATTTT.

This rearrangement joins TRBV29-1 to TRBJ1-1, with unresolved D. V was clipped by 3 bases and J by 0 bases, with 11 bases between them. Germline lookup yields CDR1 SQVTM and CDR2 ANQGSEA. The CDR3 runs to 14 residues. The CDR3 loop is CSVEATEMNTEAFF. The CDR3 region has the DNA TGCAGCGTTGAGGCGACGGAAATGAACACTGAAGCTTTCTTT.

Only a few counts were recorded for this clonotype. V and J are TRBV4-3 and TRBJ2-7; TRBD2 agrees at 7 bases. CDR1 and CDR2 (germline): LGHNA, YSLEER. This CDR3 spans 15 amino acids. J was trimmed by 2 bases and V by 0 bases; bases with no gene match: 4. CDR3: CASSQDRGETYEQYF. DNA for the CDR3: TGCGCCAGCAGCCAAGATCGGGGGGAGACCTACGAGCAGTACTTC.

The gene calls are TRBV4-3 and TRBJ2-5; either TRBD1 or TRBD2 may fit D (5 bases each). The CDR3 is 14 amino acids. CDR1 LGHNA and CDR2 YSLEER come from the germline V gene. Trimming stripped 3 bases from V and 4 bases from J, with 12 bases between. CDR3 nucleotides: TGCGCCAGCAGCCAGGCCGGGGCAGGAGAGACCCAGTACTTC. This codes for CASSQAGAGETQYF.

This clonotype was counted many times. The J gene is TRBJ2-2, the V gene TRBV5-1; D remains ambiguous. The germline CDR1 and CDR2 sequences are SGHRS and YFSETQ. This CDR3 region has 11 residues. DNA of the CDR3: TGCGCTTCGGGTGGCACCGGGGAGCTGTTTTTT. It yields the protein CASGGTGELFF.

The sample holds many counts of this clonotype. This chain links TRBV29-1 with TRBJ2-2, with TRBD1 matching over 12 bases. Trimming took 7 bases from V and 6 from J; bases not matched to a gene: 6. The CDR3 is 14 residues long. In germline, CDR1 is SQVTM, CDR2 ANQGSEA. CDR3: CSAGDRGPPGELFF. DNA of the CDR3: TGCAGCGCCGGGGACAGGGGGCCGCCCGGGGAGCTGTTTTTT.

This clonotype was seen repeatedly, ten times or more. This chain joins TRBV6-2 or TRBV6-3 and TRBJ1-5; D ambiguous. This CDR3 spans 14 amino acids. Germline V gene lookup returns CDR1 MNHEY and CDR2 SVGEGT. Trimming took 0 bases from V and 2 from J, leaving 5 bases between them. The CDR3 DNA is TGTGCCAGCAGTTACTCCCCGGGCAATCAGCCCCAGCATTTT. It specifies CASSYSPGNQPQHF.

This clonotype was counted many times. V is TRBV6-5 and J is TRBJ2-4; 11 bases agree with TRBD2. This CDR3 comprises 18 residues. V was pared by 2 bases and J by 1 base, with 7 bases of the junction left unmatched. In germline, CDR1 is MNHEY, CDR2 SVGAGI. The CDR3, as DNA: TGTGCCAGCAGTTACCCAGGGACTAGCGGACGCGCCAAAAACATTCAGTACTTC. Protein sequence: CASSYPGTSGRAKNIQYF.

The rearrangement joins TRBV20-1 to TRBJ1-3; unclear D gene. CDR1 and CDR2 (germline): DFQATT, SNEGSKA (reference sequence). The CDR3 is 16 amino acids. Trimming removed 1 base from V and 1 base from J, with 14 bases in between. In nucleotides, the CDR3 is TGCAGTGCTAGAGTTAGCAGTCCTCAGTCTGGAAACACCATATATTTT. Translation: CSARVSSPQSGNTIYF.

This chain uses TRBV3-1 with TRBJ1-2; the D is unclear. CDR1 is LGHDT and CDR2 is YNNKEL in the germline V gene (reference sequence). V lost 0 bases to trimming and J lost 4 bases, with 9 bases between them. The CDR3 totals 14 residues. The CDR3 region is CASSQELHSYGYTF. The CDR3 DNA reads TGTGCCAGCAGCCAAGAGCTCCACAGCTATGGCTACACCTTC.

The chain links TRBV6-2 or TRBV6-3 to TRBJ2-1; tentatively, D is TRBD1 or TRBD2 (5 bases each). CDR1 is MNHEY, CDR2 SVGEGT, per germline. The CDR3 loop spans 13 amino acids. V gave up 6 bases and J gave up 4 bases, with 10 bases separating them. The CDR3 nucleotides are TGTGCCAGCAGAGGGGACCCTTACAATGAGCAGTTCTTC. It translates to CASRGDPYNEQFF.

The chain combines TRBV7-9 with TRBJ2-7, with a tentative D call TRBD1 (5 bases). This CDR3 contains 16 residues. Germline CDR1 SEHNR, CDR2 FQNEAQ (reference sequence). V gave up 4 bases and J gave up 5 bases, with 21 bases separating them. In DNA form, the CDR3 reads TGTGCCAGCAGCTCCCAGGCAGGGCAGAGAGAAAACGAGCAGTACTTC. Residues: CASSSQAGQRENEQYF. Full variable domain (outside the CDR3, taken from reference TRBV7-9 and TRBJ2-7): DTGVSQNPRHKITKRGQNVTFRCDPISEHNRLYWYRQTLGQGPEFLTYFQNEAQLEKSRLLSDRFSAERPKGSFSTLEIQRTEQGDSAMYLCASSSQAGQRENEQYFGPGTRLTVT.

The chain links TRBV10-3 to TRBJ2-7, with no clear D. The CDR3 spans 15 residues. Looked up from germline, CDR1 is ENHRY and CDR2 is SYGVKD. V dropped 2 bases and J dropped 4 bases, with 15 bases sitting between them. The CDR3 loop reads CAISEGSLGLYEQYF. Here the CDR3 DNA reads TGTGCCATCAGTGAGGGGTCTCTAGGGTTGTACGAGCAGTACTTC.

CDR3 in DNA: TGCAGTGCTCTAGACAGAAAAGCCAAAAACATTCAGTACTTC. Amino acid sequence: CSALDRKAKNIQYF. The J gene is TRBJ2-4, the V gene TRBV20-1, with D tentatively TRBD1 (5 bases). Germline CDR1 DFQATT, CDR2 SNEGSKA (reference sequence). The length of the CDR3 is 14 residues. Trimming took 5 bases from V and 0 from J, leaving 11 bases between them.

The chain has TRBV6-2 or TRBV6-3 and TRBJ2-3, with a weak D call TRBD1 (6 bases). CDR3 size: 14 residues. CDR1 and CDR2 from the germline V gene are MNHEY and SVGEGT. V was trimmed by 2 bases and J by 4 bases, leaving 10 bases between them. Here the CDR3 reads CASSYVQGADTQYF. In DNA form, the CDR3 reads TGTGCCAGCAGTTACGTACAGGGCGCAGATACGCAGTATTTT.